Listed below are T cell receptor beta chains from one sample, sequenced in a study of vaccination and CD4 T cells after COVID-19. TCRdb fed the PCR reads into MiXCR, producing one record per CDR3 protein. The sample contains roughly 25,000 distinct CDR3 sequences, under 65% of which appear only once. No antigen has been identified for these receptors. The sequenced material came from CD4+ T cells from blood, cultured in vitro. These TCRs come from a human donor who had recovered from COVID-19. Both conserved end residues are part of each CDR3. The order of the fields is J gene, V gene, D gene, clone size, CDR3 DNA, CDR3 protein. A D gene is named only where the DNA matches it firmly. Not all rows give a size; the values are once, few, many and, for expanded clones, a class.

>TRBJ1-5|TRBV2|NA|NA
TGTGCCAGCAGTGAGTACAGGGTTGATCAGCCCCAGCATTTT
CASSEYRVDQPQHF
>TRBJ1-6|TRBV7-2|TRBD1|NA
TGTGCCAGCAGCTTAGACAGGGGGCAATCACCCCTCCACTTT
CASSLDRGQSPLHF
>TRBJ1-1|TRBV7-2|NA|few
TGTGCCAGCAGCAATCGACAGCCCCTTGAAGCTTTCTTT
CASSNRQPLEAFF
>TRBJ2-1|TRBV20-1|TRBD2|NA
TGCAGTGCTAACACGAGGACTAGCGGATACAATGAGCAGTTCTTC
CSANTRTSGYNEQFF
>TRBJ2-5|TRBV7-9|NA|NA
TGTGCCAGCAGCCCGACGTCGATAGGGGGGCAAGAGACCCAGTACTTC
CASSPTSIGGQETQYF
>TRBJ2-7|TRBV30|TRBD1|NA
TGTGCCTGGAGCCGACCGGGACAGGGTCTAGTGTACGGCGAGCAGTACTTC
CAWSRPGQGLVYGEQYF
>TRBJ1-1|TRBV7-6|TRBD1|NA
TGTGCCAGCAGCACCCGACAGGGTGTCCTCTCTGAAGCTTTCTTT
CASSTRQGVLSEAFF
>TRBJ2-3|TRBV7-3|NA|NA
TGTGCCAGCAGCTTAGTACCAACAGATACGCAGTATTTT
CASSLVPTDTQYF
>TRBJ2-2|TRBV20-1|NA|NA
TGCAGTGCTAGAGTTACCGGGACAACAAACACCGGGGAGCTGTTTTTT
CSARVTGTTNTGELFF
>TRBJ1-2|TRBV21-1|NA|NA
TGTGCCAGAACAGGGTTTGACTATGGCTACACCTTC
CARTGFDYGYTF
>TRBJ2-4|TRBV7-2|NA|NA
TGTGCCAGCAGCTTATCTAACAGAAACATTCAGTACTTC
CASSLSNRNIQYF
>TRBJ2-7|TRBV19|TRBD1|NA
TGTGCCAGTAGACCTAGGACAGGGGGATCCTACGAGCAGTACTTC
CASRPRTGGSYEQYF
>TRBJ1-1|TRBV7-2|TRBD1|NA
TGTGCCAGCAGCCCGGGACAGGGATTCACTGAAGCTTTCTTT
CASSPGQGFTEAFF
>TRBJ1-5|TRBV19|NA|few
TGTGCCAGTAGTATAATGGTTAGCAATCAGCCCCAGCATTTT
CASSIMVSNQPQHF
>TRBJ1-1|TRBV12-3/TRBV12-4|NA|NA
TGTGCCAGCAGTCGGACAGTCACTGAAGCTTTCTTT
CASSRTVTEAFF
>TRBJ1-2|TRBV14|NA|NA
TGTGCCAGCAGCCAAGCATCAGGGTTCTATGGCTACACCTTC
CASSQASGFYGYTF
>TRBJ2-1|TRBV21-1|NA|few
TGTGCCAGCTGGACGTGTGAGCAGTTCTTC
CASWTCEQFF
>TRBJ2-5|TRBV7-2|NA|NA
TGTGCCAGCAGCTTAATCGACTCAAGGACCCAGTACTTC
CASSLIDSRTQYF
>TRBJ1-1|TRBV7-2|NA|few
TGTGCCAGCAGCTTAGAGGGGCTAGGGAACACTGAAGCTTTCTTT
CASSLEGLGNTEAFF
>TRBJ1-6|TRBV20-1|TRBD1|few
TGCAGTGCTAGAGAGGGGACAGGGGTTTCACCCCTCCACTTT
CSAREGTGVSPLHF
>TRBJ2-1|TRBV7-2|NA|once
TGTGCCAGCAGCTTATGGAATGAGCAGTTCTTC
CASSLWNEQFF
>TRBJ1-2|TRBV15|NA|NA
TGTGCCACCAGCAGAGAGAACGGCTATGGCTACACCTTC
CATSRENGYGYTF
>TRBJ2-7|TRBV18|TRBD1|NA
TGTGCCAGCTCCGGGACAGCCCGCCTCGGAGAGCAGTACTTC
CASSGTARLGEQYF
>TRBJ2-3|TRBV5-6|TRBD1|once
TGTGCCAGCAGCTCGGACAGGGGGAGTACAGATACGCAGTATTTT
CASSSDRGSTDTQYF
>TRBJ1-2|TRBV7-2|NA|few
TGTGCCAGCAGCGGTCAAGGTGCCTTGGATGGCTACACCTTC
CASSGQGALDGYTF
>TRBJ2-2|TRBV7-9|NA|NA
TGTGCCAGCAGCCCCCCCTGGACAGATCCCGGGGAGCTGTTTTTT
CASSPPWTDPGELFF
>TRBJ2-7|TRBV24-1|NA|NA
TGTGCCACCAGTGACCGAGTCGGGGCCACCCACGAGCAGTACTTC
CATSDRVGATHEQYF
>TRBJ1-1|TRBV2|NA|few
TGTGCCAGCAGGGGTATCATGGGGCGTACTGAAGCTTTCTTT
CASRGIMGRTEAFF
>TRBJ2-5|TRBV20-1|NA|NA
TGCAGTGCTAAGCAGGGGGAGACCCAGTACTTC
CSAKQGETQYF
>TRBJ2-7|TRBV7-9|NA|once
TGTGCCAGCAGCTTAACGACGCCGGCGTTCCACGAGCAGTACTTC
CASSLTTPAFHEQYF
>TRBJ2-7|TRBV19|TRBD2|NA
TGTGCCAGTAGTCTCAGCGGGAGGCGGGGCGAGCAGTACTTC
CASSLSGRRGEQYF
>TRBJ2-2|TRBV11-1|TRBD1|NA
TGTGCCAGCAGCTTATGGGTGGACAGGGGAAACACCGGGGAGCTGTTTTTT
CASSLWVDRGNTGELFF
>TRBJ1-2|TRBV7-2|TRBD1|few
TGTGCCAGCAGCTCCTTACAGGGGGCTTATGGCTACACCTTC
CASSSLQGAYGYTF
>TRBJ2-7|TRBV28|NA|NA
TGTGCCAGCAGACTCCAGGGACCCTACGAGCAGTACTTC
CASRLQGPYEQYF
>TRBJ2-7|TRBV12-5|NA|NA
TGTGCTAGTGGTTTGGTCCCAGGGAGCGAGCAGTACTTC
CASGLVPGSEQYF
>TRBJ1-2|TRBV29-1|NA|NA
TGCAGCGCCCAACCTGGCTACACCTTC
CSAQPGYTF
>TRBJ2-4|TRBV11-2|NA|NA
TGTGCCAGCAGCTCCCTAGGTGGCAGACTCAAGGCCAAAAACATTCAGTACTTC
CASSSLGGRLKAKNIQYF
>TRBJ2-7|TRBV27|NA|NA
TGTGCCAGCAGGTTGACGGGAACCTACGAGCAGTACTTC
CASRLTGTYEQYF
>TRBJ2-1|TRBV18|TRBD2|NA
TGTGCCAGCTCACCCCAGACTAGCGGGAGGTACAATGAGCAGTTCTTC
CASSPQTSGRYNEQFF
>TRBJ1-5|TRBV12-5|NA|NA
TGTGCTAGTGGCCCTACAGCCTGGGGATATAGCAATCAGCCCCAGCATTTT
CASGPTAWGYSNQPQHF
>TRBJ2-1|TRBV19|NA|NA
TGTGCCAGTAGCCCAAATGGACGGTCGGGGGAGCAGTTCTTC
CASSPNGRSGEQFF